These 32 T cell receptor beta chains came from one sample sequenced in a study of T cell responses to AZD1222 COVID-19 vaccine. The table came from immunoSEQ multiplex PCR; TCRdb's copy has only in-frame clones and leaves some out. The data hold some 140,000 clones, with roughly 90% observed a single time. The sample consisted of peripheral blood, taken on day 0 of AZD1222 vaccination. The source is an adult in good health.

The CDR3 DNA reads TGCGCCAGCAAAGGGGGAGCTTTCTTT. Protein: CASKGGAFF. The chain is built from TRBV10-1 and TRBJ1-1; D perhaps matches TRBD1 (6 bases). The CDR3 consists of 9 residues. V was pared by 7 bases and J by 10 bases, with 7 bases between. In germline, CDR1 is WNHNN, CDR2 SYGVQD (reference sequence).

The gene calls are TRBV7-8 and TRBJ2-1, with 9 bases that match TRBD1. Germline trimming cut 4 bases from V and 2 bases from J; bases unmatched to any gene: 3. CDR3 length: 15 amino acids. Germline values: CDR1 SGHVS, CDR2 FQNEAQ. The CDR3 protein is CASSSTGGAYNEQFF. CDR3 DNA sequence: TGTGCCAGCAGCTCAACAGGGGGCGCCTACAATGAGCAGTTCTTC.

The genes are TRBV27 and TRBJ2-3; D is uncertain. Looked up from germline, CDR1 is MNHEY and CDR2 is SMNVEV (reference sequence). V was shortened by 7 bases and J by 6 bases, with 14 bases between the two germline ends. This CDR3 region has 13 residues. The CDR3 is CASKLALSDTQYF. CDR3 bases: TGTGCCAGCAAACTGGCCTTGTCCGATACGCAGTATTTT.

This CDR3 is CASSMRDGTGRQPQHF. CDR3 DNA: TGTGCCAGTAGTATGAGGGATGGGACAGGGCGCCAGCCCCAGCATTTT. V is TRBV19 and J is TRBJ1-5, with 9 nucleotides matching TRBD1. Germline V CDR1 and CDR2: LNHDA, SQIVND (reference sequence). The V and J ends lost 3 bases and 7 bases, in that order; junction bases with no gene match: 10. The CDR3 has 16 residues.

CDR3 in DNA: TGTGCCAGCTTAGGAGTGACTAGCGGGGTAATCAACACCGGGGAGCTGTTTTTT. Amino acid sequence: CASLGVTSGVINTGELFF. The J gene is TRBJ2-2, the V gene TRBV2; 11 positions match TRBD2. The CDR3 covers 18 residues. The junction had 13 bases not matched to a gene; V was cut back by 8 bases and J by 2 bases. Germline CDR1 SNHLY, CDR2 FYNNEI.

This sequence joins TRBV19 and TRBJ1-5, with 11 bases lining up with TRBD1. Germline V gives CDR1 LNHDA, CDR2 SQIVND (reference sequence). The ends lost 5 bases at V and 0 bases at J; junction bases unmatched: 6. This CDR3 region has 17 residues. As DNA, the CDR3 is TGTGCCAGTAGTCTTATTGGACAGGGGGCTAGCAATCAGCCCCAGCATTTT. It yields the protein CASSLIGQGASNQPQHF.

This chain connects TRBV21-1 to TRBJ2-7; the table names TRBD2, a call not compared with the DNA. TRBV21-1 is a recognized pseudogene. The CDR3 runs 15 residues. The CDR3 region has the DNA TGTGCCAGCAGCAAAATCGGGTCAGCAACCTACGAGCAGTACTTC. Residues: CASSKIGSATYEQYF.

In its sample, this clone was seen once. V is TRBV7-9 and J is TRBJ2-7; perhaps TRBD1 as D (6 bases). Germline V lookup: CDR1 SEHNR, CDR2 FQNEAQ (reference sequence). With 5 bases removed from V and 5 bases from J, the gap between germline ends came to 19 bases. The CDR3 consists of 15 residues. The CDR3 region has the DNA TGTGCCAGCAGCACCCGGACAGAGGGCCCACACGAGCAGTACTTC. It specifies CASSTRTEGPHEQYF.

A word on this clone: The sample holds other DNA sequences that translate to the same CDR3. This chain joins TRBV7-8 and TRBJ1-2; D is unclear. The CDR3 is made up of 13 amino acids. Germline assignment: CDR1 SGHVS and CDR2 FQNEAQ. The germline V and J ends were trimmed by 1 base and 2 bases, with 5 bases remaining between them. The CDR3 here is CASSLGQNYGYTF. CDR3 DNA sequence: TGTGCCAGCAGCTTAGGGCAGAACTATGGCTACACCTTC. Variable domain in full (rest from reference TRBV7-8 and TRBJ1-2): GAGVSQSPRYKVAKRGQDVALRCDPISGHVSLFWYQQALGQGPEFLTYFQNEAQLDKSGLPSDRFFAERPEGSVSTLKIQRTQQEDSAVYLCASSLGQNYGYTFGSGTRLTVV.

The chain links TRBV6-5 to TRBJ2-2; a weak D match, TRBD2 (6 bases). Trimming pared 8 bases from V and 7 bases from J, leaving 20 bases between. CDR3 length: 15 residues. Per the germline V gene, CDR1 is MNHEY and CDR2 is SVGAGI. As DNA, the CDR3 is TGTGCCAGCCGAGAGGAGGGAACGAGGAACGGGGAGCTGTTTTTT. Residues: CASREEGTRNGELFF.

The chain has TRBV15 and TRBJ1-6; 7 bases match TRBD1. CDR1 LNHNV and CDR2 YYDKDF come from the germline V gene (reference sequence). The ends lost 2 bases at V and 8 bases at J; junction bases unmatched: 0. The CDR3 contains 13 residues. Here the CDR3 reads CATSRQGDSPLHF. Written as DNA, the CDR3 is TGTGCCACCAGCAGACAGGGGGATTCACCCCTCCACTTT.

This clone was recorded once. The chain recombines TRBV6-2 or TRBV6-3 with TRBJ1-1; no clear D gene. In germline, CDR1 is MNHEY, CDR2 SVGEGT. The CDR3 runs to 15 residues. V lost 1 base and J lost 1, with 10 bases in between. The chain's CDR3 is CASSYYGGENTEAFF. The CDR3 bases are TGTGCCAGCAGTTACTATGGAGGCGAGAACACTGAAGCTTTCTTT.

The gene calls are TRBV6-2 or TRBV6-3 and TRBJ1-3; possible D gene TRBD1, 5 bases. V shed 4 bases and J shed 9 bases, with 7 bases lying between them. CDR3 length equals 11 residues. The germline V gene encodes CDR1 MNHEY and CDR2 SVGEGT. The CDR3 protein is CASSFGGTIYF. CDR3 in DNA: TGTGCCAGCAGTTTCGGGGGCACCATATATTTT.

The rearrangement uses TRBV7-2 and TRBJ2-2, with D uncertain. Germline-derived CDR1 and CDR2 are SGHTA and FQGNSA. The CDR3 is 16 amino acids. V was clipped by 3 bases and J by 6 bases, with 17 bases between them. CDR3 amino acids: CASSLTPRPGSGELFF. The CDR3 DNA reads as TGTGCCAGCAGCTTGACGCCTCGTCCGGGCTCCGGGGAGCTGTTTTTT.

The V and J genes are TRBV28 and TRBJ2-2; maybe TRBD2 (6 bases). V was pared by 8 bases and J by 1 base, with 14 bases between. CDR3 length: 15 amino acids. CDR1 is MDHEN and CDR2 is SYDVKM in the germline V gene. CDR3 in amino acids: CASWGAGGNTGELFF. The CDR3 DNA reads TGTGCCAGCTGGGGAGCCGGGGGGAACACCGGGGAGCTGTTTTTT.

V and J are TRBV5-4 and TRBJ2-7; either TRBD1 or TRBD2 may supply D (5 bases each). The V end was cut by 1 base, the J end by 0 bases, with 8 bases between. The CDR3 is 14 amino acids. Germline V gene sequence: CDR1 SGHNT, CDR2 YYREEE (reference sequence). The CDR3 region is CASSLMGDSYEQYF. Here the CDR3 DNA reads TGTGCCAGCAGCTTGATGGGGGACTCCTACGAGCAGTACTTC.

The J gene is TRBJ1-2, the V gene TRBV12-5; TRBD1 aligns across 7 bases. Trimming removed 1 base from V and 4 bases from J; junction bases left unmatched: 3. This CDR3 has 14 residues. CDR1 and CDR2 (germline): LGHNT, FRNRAP. CDR3 region: CASGLGQGPYGYTF. As DNA, the CDR3 is TGTGCTAGTGGTTTGGGACAGGGACCCTATGGCTACACCTTC. The variable domain in full, with the rest retrieved from reference TRBV12-5 and TRBJ1-2, is DARVTQTPRHKVTEMGQEVTMRCQPILGHNTVFWYRQTMMQGLELLAYFRNRAPLDDSGMPKDRFSAEMPDATLATLKIQPSEPRDSAVYFCASGLGQGPYGYTFGSGTRLTVV.

This chain uses TRBV12-3 or TRBV12-4 with TRBJ1-5, with D unclear. CDR3 length: 13 amino acids. V was shortened by 5 bases and J by 6 bases, with 11 bases between the two germline ends. CDR3 protein: CASSLGFGQPQHF. The CDR3 DNA follows: TGTGCCAGCAGTCTGGGGTTCGGTCAGCCCCAGCATTTT.

The rearrangement links TRBV12-3 or TRBV12-4 to TRBJ2-3, with D tentatively TRBD2 (6 bases). The CDR3 has 13 residues. With 7 bases removed from V and 0 bases from J, the gap between germline ends came to 8 bases. The CDR3 bases are TGTGCCAGCAAGGGGACTAGCACAGATACGCAGTATTTT. Amino acids: CASKGTSTDTQYF.

This rearrangement joins TRBV12-5 to TRBJ2-7, with D perhaps matching TRBD2 (6 bases). V dropped 6 bases and J dropped 7 bases, with 7 bases sitting between them. Germline V gene sequence: CDR1 LGHNT, CDR2 FRNRAP. The CDR3 runs to 10 residues. The CDR3 here is CASGRGEQYF. CDR3 bases: TGTGCTAGTGGCCGGGGGGAGCAGTACTTC.

This chain connects TRBV10-3 to TRBJ1-5; maybe TRBD1 (6 bases). Germline assignment: CDR1 ENHRY and CDR2 SYGVKD. The CDR3 is 13 amino acids. Trimming took 6 bases from V and 5 from J, leaving 11 bases between them. This CDR3 is CAISPGADQPQHF. The DNA of the CDR3 is TGTGCCATCAGCCCAGGGGCGGATCAGCCCCAGCATTTT.

This chain uses TRBV29-1 with TRBJ2-5; 9 bases match TRBD1. This CDR3 is 13 amino acids long. V shed 7 bases and J 2 bases; nucleotides not matched to a gene: 5. Germline assignment: CDR1 SQVTM and CDR2 ANQGSEA. The chain's CDR3 is CSARTGAQETQYF. In DNA form, the CDR3 reads TGCAGCGCACGGACAGGGGCACAAGAGACCCAGTACTTC.

V and J are TRBV12-3 or TRBV12-4 and TRBJ2-7; D is unclear. The CDR3 is 13 amino acids. Deletions cut 3 bases from V and 1 base from J, with 7 bases between. The CDR3 loop is CASSFGRSYEQYF. CDR3 coding DNA: TGTGCCAGCAGTTTCGGACGGTCCTACGAGCAGTACTTC.

This chain links TRBV10-1 with TRBJ2-4, with TRBD2 identical over 7 bases. The junction had 6 bases not matched to a gene; V was cut back by 4 bases and J by 0 bases. The CDR3 spans 16 residues. CDR1 is WNHNN and CDR2 is SYGVQD in the germline V gene (reference sequence). CDR3 loop: CASSGAGVLAKNIQYF. In nucleotides, the CDR3 is TGCGCCAGCAGTGGGGCGGGGGTTCTAGCCAAAAACATTCAGTACTTC.

The rearrangement uses TRBV7-3 and TRBJ2-3, with 14 bases aligning to TRBD2. The CDR3 sequence is 16 residues long. Trimming removed 3 bases from V and 5 bases from J; junction bases left unmatched: 4. Germline values: CDR1 SGHTA, CDR2 FQGTGA. Here the CDR3 reads CASSFGLAGGLDTQYF. The CDR3 DNA follows: TGTGCCAGCAGCTTCGGACTAGCGGGGGGCCTAGATACGCAGTATTTT.

The chain uses TRBV19 and TRBJ1-4; D is perhaps TRBD1 (5 bases). With 5 bases removed from V and 6 bases from J, the gap between germline ends came to 13 bases. Germline CDR1 is LNHDA and CDR2 is SQIVND (reference sequence). CDR3 size: 14 residues. The CDR3 DNA reads as TGTGCCAGTAGTTGGGGACTGAGCTATGAAAAACTGTTTTTT. Amino acids: CASSWGLSYEKLFF. The variable domain in full, completed from reference TRBV19 and TRBJ1-4, reads DGGITQSPKYLFRKEGQNVTLSCEQNLNHDAMYWYRQDPGQGLRLIYYSQIVNDFQKGDIAEGYSVSREKKESFPLTVTSAQKNPTAFYLCASSWGLSYEKLFFGSGTQLSVL.

This chain connects TRBV7-9 to TRBJ1-4; D is possibly TRBD1 (5 bases). Deletions cut 4 bases from V and 7 bases from J, with 13 bases between. Looked up from germline, CDR1 is SEHNR and CDR2 is FQNEAQ (reference sequence). The CDR3 has 14 amino acids. The CDR3 DNA is TGTGCCAGCAGCTCCTACCGGGACGGTGAAAAACTGTTTTTT. As protein: CASSSYRDGEKLFF.

This chain uses TRBV5-4 with TRBJ1-1, with 10 bases matching TRBD1. The V gene end was trimmed by 3 bases and the J gene end by 6 bases; junction bases not matched to a gene: 5. The CDR3 is 14 residues long. From germline, CDR1 is SGHNT and CDR2 YYREEE (reference sequence). CDR3 protein: CASSSRQGAAEAFF. CDR3 in DNA: TGTGCCAGCAGCTCCCGACAGGGGGCGGCTGAAGCTTTCTTT. The whole variable domain, filled in from reference TRBV5-4 and TRBJ1-1, reads ETGVTQSPTHLIKTRGQQVTLRCSSQSGHNTVSWYQQALGQGPQFIFQYYREEENGRGNFPPRFSGLQFPNYSSELNVNALELDDSALYLCASSSRQGAAEAFFGQGTRLTVV.

The V and J genes are TRBV7-2 and TRBJ1-2, with 8 positions matching TRBD1. V shed 4 bases and J 8 bases; nucleotides not matched to a gene: 12. This CDR3 is 15 amino acids long. Germline V gene data show CDR1 as SGHTA and CDR2 as FQGNSA. CDR3 sequence reads: CASSSGDRLRRGYTF. In DNA, the CDR3 is TGTGCCAGCAGCTCAGGGGACAGGCTAAGACGGGGCTACACCTTC.

The chain is built from TRBV5-4 and TRBJ1-2; 11 bases map to TRBD1. The CDR3 is 15 residues long. Trimming took 2 bases from V and 7 from J; bases not matched to a gene: 7. The germline V gene has CDR1 SGHNT and CDR2 YYREEE (reference sequence). The CDR3 spells CASSLGGQGASGYTF. In nucleotides, the CDR3 is TGTGCCAGCAGCTTAGGAGGACAGGGGGCCTCTGGCTACACCTTC. Based on the CDR3 plus reference TRBV5-4 and TRBJ1-2, the full variable domain is ETGVTQSPTHLIKTRGQQVTLRCSSQSGHNTVSWYQQALGQGPQFIFQYYREEENGRGNFPPRFSGLQFPNYSSELNVNALELDDSALYLCASSLGGQGASGYTFGSGTRLTVV.

CDR3 DNA sequence: TGTGCCAGCAGCTCAAGGCTTGGGGCCCCAGATACGCAGTATTTT. It codes for CASSSRLGAPDTQYF. The chain has TRBV7-2 and TRBJ2-3; D is perhaps TRBD1 (5 bases). The V end was cut by 4 bases, the J end by 4 bases, with 15 bases between. In germline, CDR1 is SGHTA, CDR2 FQGNSA. This CDR3 has 15 amino acids.

The V gene is TRBV2, the J gene TRBJ1-2; D not resolved. Trimming removed 6 bases at V and 5 bases at J, with 19 bases between. There are 15 residues in the CDR3. CDR1 is SNHLY and CDR2 is FYNNEI in the germline V gene. CDR3 DNA: TGTGCCAGCAGGAAAGAGGCCAGCGACCGTTATGGCTACACCTTC. Translating gives CASRKEASDRYGYTF.